What follows are 11 T cell receptor beta chains derived from one specimen sequenced in a study of cytomegalovirus exposure and HLA in healthy donors (dated by TCRdb to the late 2010s). Library preparation was by the immunoSEQ multiplex PCR assay. The multiplex PCR relied on a mix of 60 forward primers for TCR Vbeta segments and 13 reverse primers for TCR Jbeta segments. TCRdb mirrors the immuneACCESS table, restricted to in-frame sequences. Some clones are absent from its copies; in checked studies, under half trace to an unresolved V gene, and the reason for the others is unknown. This sample's clone table shows 95,000 to 150,000 clones. The top ten constitute roughly 4% of the sample. The sample consisted of PBMCs. The receptors come from a young man in good health and CMV-seronegative.

This chain uses TRBV6-1 with TRBJ2-1; D remains unclear. Germline V gene sequence: CDR1 MNHNS, CDR2 SASEGT. V gave up 6 bases and J gave up 3 bases, with 6 bases separating them. The CDR3 totals 12 residues. In DNA, the CDR3 is TGTGCCAGCAGGGAGAGCTACAATGAGCAGTTCTTC. Protein sequence: CASRESYNEQFF.

The chain carries TRBV9 and TRBJ2-1; no clear D. The germline V gene encodes CDR1 SGDLS and CDR2 YYNGEE. Between the trimmed V and J ends, which lost 1 base and 6 bases, there was a span of 8 bases. This CDR3 is built from 13 residues. This chain's CDR3 is CASSVSGGNEQFF. CDR3 nucleotide sequence: TGTGCCAGCAGCGTATCGGGTGGCAATGAGCAGTTCTTC.

The chain links TRBV4-1 to TRBJ2-7, with D tentatively TRBD1 (5 bases). Per germline, CDR1 MGHRA and CDR2 YSYEKL. The CDR3 covers 13 residues. The germline V and J ends were trimmed by 5 bases and 2 bases, with 10 bases remaining between them. The CDR3 protein is CASSIQETYEQYF. The DNA of the CDR3 is TGCGCCAGCAGCATACAGGAGACCTACGAGCAGTACTTC.

This sequence joins TRBV19 and TRBJ1-2; D may be TRBD1 (6 bases). The CDR3 extends over 13 amino acids. The germline V and J ends were trimmed by 9 bases and 0 bases, with 11 bases remaining between them. From germline, CDR1 is LNHDA and CDR2 SQIVND (reference sequence). The CDR3 DNA sequence: TGTGCCAGCCACAGGGATCCTAACTATGGCTACACCTTC. Its translation: CASHRDPNYGYTF.

This chain links TRBV28 with TRBJ1-5; a weak D match, TRBD1 (5 bases). CDR1 and CDR2 from the germline V gene are MDHEN and SYDVKM. This CDR3 contains 16 residues. Trimming shortened V by 3 bases and J by 3 bases, and 15 bases separated the two germline ends. CDR3 DNA sequence: TGTGCCAGCAGTTTCTCCGCAAGGGGCCTCAATCAGCCCCAGCATTTT. Translation: CASSFSARGLNQPQHF. The variable domain in full, completed from reference TRBV28 and TRBJ1-5, reads DVKVTQSSRYLVKRTGEKVFLECVQDMDHENMFWYRQDPGLGLRLIYFSYDVKMKEKGDIPEGYSVSREKKERFSLILESASTNQTSMYLCASSFSARGLNQPQHFGDGTRLSIL.

The V and J genes are TRBV7-2 and TRBJ1-1, with 7 bases that match TRBD1. J lost 1 base, V lost 5 bases, and 7 bases had no gene match. The germline CDR1 and CDR2 sequences are SGHTA and FQGNSA. The CDR3 has 15 amino acids. The CDR3 DNA sequence: TGTGCCAGCAGCCTACGGGACAGAGCGAACACTGAAGCTTTCTTT. As protein: CASSLRDRANTEAFF.

The chain combines TRBV6-5 with TRBJ2-1; a possible D gene is TRBD1 (5 bases). The V end was cut by 2 bases, the J end by 4 bases, with 12 bases between. The CDR3 has 15 amino acids. Germline loops: CDR1 MNHEY, CDR2 SVGAGI. The CDR3 bases are TGTGCCAGCAGTTACACAGGAGAGGCGTACAATGAGCAGTTCTTC. This sequence encodes CASSYTGEAYNEQFF.

This chain connects TRBV10-3 to TRBJ2-7; 10 nucleotides align to TRBD2. V shed 5 bases and J 2 bases; nucleotides not matched to a gene: 9. This CDR3 contains 16 residues. Per germline, CDR1 ENHRY and CDR2 SYGVKD. The CDR3 nucleotides are TGTGCCATCAGTCGGCTAGCGGGGGACCGAGCCTACGAGCAGTACTTC. As protein: CAISRLAGDRAYEQYF.

The rearrangement links TRBV6-1 to TRBJ2-3; 15 bases are shared with TRBD2. Trimming cost V 5 bases and J 5 bases; bases outside gene matches: 2. The CDR3 consists of 15 residues. Germline V gene data show CDR1 as MNHNS and CDR2 as SASEGT. The CDR3 DNA is TGTGCCAGCAGTCGGGGACTAGCGGGAGGAGATACGCAGTATTTT. As protein: CASSRGLAGGDTQYF.

Details on this clone: The same CDR3 also results from other DNA sequences found in this sample. This rearrangement joins TRBV9 to TRBJ2-7; TRBD2 matches at 8 bases. Germline CDR1 reads SGDLS; CDR2 reads YYNGEE. Trimming at V came to 0 bases and at J to 0 bases, leaving 2 bases not matched to a gene. The CDR3 extends over 15 amino acids. The CDR3 DNA reads as TGTGCCAGCAGCGTAGGAAGCGGGAGCTCCTACGAGCAGTACTTC. Translated: CASSVGSGSSYEQYF.

J is TRBJ1-1 and V is TRBV19; the D is unclear. The V gene's germline CDR1 is LNHDA and CDR2 SQIVND (reference sequence). The CDR3 is 13 amino acids. V was cut by 7 bases and J by 4 bases, with 13 bases left in between. The CDR3 DNA is TGTGCCAGTACCCCCGCGGGTGTCACTGAAGCTTTCTTT. It specifies CASTPAGVTEAFF.